Listed below are T cell receptor beta chains from one sample, sequenced in a study of CD4+ T cells in melanoma. Here immunoSEQ multiplex PCR was the method, and the copy in TCRdb shows in-frame clones only, minus some. This sample has a few thousand clones, with around 71% found just once. Sequences were obtained from cells from a culture (not recorded whether cultured in vitro). The receptors derive from a human donor with melanoma. Both conserved end residues are part of each CDR3. D genes are given only for firm matches. Clone size is given for some rows only: seen once, a few or many times, or a class if the clone is expanded.

v_call	clone_size	d_call	j_call	cdr3_aa	cdr3_nt
TRBV28	-	-	TRBJ1-6	CASTGTGSRRNSPLHF	TGTGCCAGCACGGGAACGGGGAGCCGTAGGAATTCACCCCTCCACTTT
TRBV5-1	-	TRBD1	TRBJ1-6	CASSLGSTGGGSPLHF	TGCGCCAGCAGCTTGGGCAGTACAGGGGGCGGTTCACCCCTCCACTTT
TRBV5-4	-	TRBD1	TRBJ2-7	CASSLAGQTYEQYF	TGTGCCAGCAGCTTGGCGGGACAGACCTACGAGCAGTACTTC
TRBV5-5	-	-	TRBJ2-7	CASSLLGQLFNEQYF	TGTGCCAGCAGCTTGTTGGGTCAACTTTTCAACGAGCAGTACTTC
TRBV6-2/TRBV6-3	medium-sized	-	TRBJ1-2	CASSYLTGTNYGYTF	TGTGCCAGCAGTTACCTTACAGGGACCAACTATGGCTACACCTTC
TRBV9	once	-	TRBJ1-3	CASSVGGGEAGNTIYF	TGTGCCAGCAGCGTAGGTGGGGGCGAAGCTGGAAACACCATATATTTT
TRBV27	-	TRBD1	TRBJ2-7	CASSLSGQGRIYEQYF	TGTGCCAGCAGTTTATCTGGACAGGGGAGGATCTACGAGCAGTACTTC
TRBV10-1	-	-	TRBJ1-2	CAPPNLYGYTF	TGCGCCCCCCCTAACCTCTATGGCTACACCTTC
TRBV28	-	-	TRBJ2-3	CASSELDDTQYF	TGTGCCAGCAGCGAACTGGACGATACGCAGTATTTT
TRBV7-8	-	-	TRBJ2-3	CASSPPVGNTQYF	TGTGCCAGCAGCCCCCCGGTGGGCAATACGCAGTATTTT
TRBV14	large	TRBD2	TRBJ2-1	CASSPDPSGGPYSYNEQFF	TGTGCCAGCAGCCCCGACCCTAGCGGGGGGCCCTACTCCTACAATGAGCAGTTCTTC
TRBV18	few	TRBD1	TRBJ2-1	CASSVSGTGFNEQFF	TGTGCCAGCTCGGTGAGTGGGACAGGGTTCAATGAGCAGTTCTTC
TRBV27	-	-	TRBJ2-2	CASSLEGTGELFF	TGTGCCAGCAGTTTAGAGGGGACCGGGGAGCTGTTTTTT
TRBV5-8	-	-	TRBJ1-2	CASSWTRLGPGGHYGYTF	TGTGCCAGCAGCTGGACCCGCTTGGGACCGGGGGGACACTATGGCTACACCTTC
TRBV7-9	-	-	TRBJ1-1	CASSLDVNTEAFF	TGTGCCAGCAGCTTAGACGTGAACACTGAAGCTTTCTTT
TRBV2	once	-	TRBJ2-6	CASRVQPSGANVLTF	TGTGCCAGCAGGGTACAGCCCTCTGGGGCCAACGTCCTGACTTTC
TRBV28	medium-sized	-	TRBJ1-1	CASSFIRMNTEAFF	TGTGCCAGCAGTTTCATCCGGATGAACACTGAAGCTTTCTTT
TRBV19	medium-sized	TRBD2	TRBJ2-3	CASSQTSGADTQYF	TGTGCCAGTAGTCAGACTAGCGGGGCAGATACGCAGTATTTT
TRBV9	-	TRBD1	TRBJ1-2	CASSGQGVRYGYTF	TGTGCCAGCAGCGGACAGGGTGTTAGATATGGCTACACCTTC
TRBV4-3	few	TRBD1	TRBJ1-5	CASSQDWGQGGQPQHF	TGCGCCAGCAGCCAAGATTGGGGACAGGGGGGTCAGCCCCAGCATTTT